Below, 5 T cell receptor beta chains from the same sample are listed, as sequenced in a study of blood T cells in healthy people across ages (dated by TCRdb to between 2014 and 2016). Library preparation used 5' RACE. Instrument on record: Illumina HiSeq 2500. A second PCR of roughly 6 to 11 cycles was run with a J-beta primer mix and a sample-barcoded 5' primer. The raw public data were reprocessed by TCRdb itself: fastp quality trimming at Q25, MiXCR clonotype calling, in-frame beta chains only. Entries that share a CDR3 protein sequence are merged under the most common genes and DNA. Recorded for this sample are about 640,000 distinct CDR3 sequences; roughly 53% of them occurred a single time. The ten largest make up approximately 37% of the sample. Input material: blood. The receptor source for this set is a man aged 60-69 years in good health.

This rearrangement joins TRBV9 to TRBJ2-2; D gene uncertain. The length of the CDR3 is 12 residues. The V end lost 0 bases, the J end lost 6 bases, and 3 bases lay between the germline ends. CDR1 and CDR2 (germline): SGDLS, YYNGEE. The CDR3 DNA reads TGTGCCAGCAGCGTAGCCGCCGGGGAGCTGTTTTTT. Protein sequence: CASSVAAGELFF.

This sequence joins TRBV25-1 and TRBJ1-6, with unresolved D. V lost 1 base to trimming and J lost 2 bases, with 3 bases between them. Germline CDR1 is MGHDK and CDR2 is SYGVNS. The CDR3 contains 14 residues. The CDR3 DNA follows: TGTGCCAGCAGTGAATTACCCTATAATTCACCCCTCCACTTT. It encodes CASSELPYNSPLHF.

V is TRBV7-8 and J is TRBJ2-2, with 8 bases aligning to TRBD1. CDR1 and CDR2 from the germline V gene are SGHVS and FQNEAQ. With 5 bases clipped from V and 0 bases from J, the junction kept 2 bases outside the gene matches. This CDR3 contains 15 residues. CDR3 nucleotide sequence: TGTGCCAGCAGCCAGACAGGGGCGAACACCGGGGAGCTGTTTTTT. It specifies CASSQTGANTGELFF.

In this sample, this clonotype turned up a few times. This CDR3 reads CASSQGWTEAFF. The CDR3 nucleotides are TGTGCCAGCAGTCAGGGTTGGACTGAAGCTTTCTTT. V and J are TRBV2 and TRBJ1-1; D is perhaps TRBD1 (5 bases). Germline assignment: CDR1 SNHLY and CDR2 FYNNEI. V gave up 5 bases and J gave up 5 bases, with 9 bases separating them. The CDR3 loop spans 12 amino acids.

CDR3 in DNA: TGTGCCAGCAGCCCCTACACCGGGGGTGGGGAGACCCAGTACTTC. As protein: CASSPYTGGGETQYF. This rearrangement joins TRBV3-1 to TRBJ2-7; weak D call: TRBD2 (6 bases). The tail of the sequence fits TRBJ2-5 better, so the J call may be wrong. This CDR3 region has 15 residues. Germline-derived CDR1 and CDR2 are LGHDT and YNNKEL (reference sequence).